These 5 T cell receptor beta chains were sequenced from one sample in a study of T cell responses to AZD1222 COVID-19 vaccine. Clones were sequenced by immunoSEQ multiplex PCR, and TCRdb holds only the in-frame ones, with some missing. Among 150,000 or so clones listed, 91% were seen once. Specimen: peripheral blood, collected on day 0 of AZD1222 vaccination. These receptors came from an adult in good health.

The chain carries TRBV7-3 and TRBJ2-1; 8 nucleotides align to TRBD2. This CDR3 spans 15 amino acids. Germline V gives CDR1 SGHTA, CDR2 FQGTGA. With V trimmed by 1 base and J by 5 bases, 4 bases remained unmatched. The CDR3 is CASSLRLAGDNEQFF. The CDR3 DNA reads as TGTGCCAGCAGCTTAAGGCTAGCGGGTGACAATGAGCAGTTCTTC.

This chain uses TRBV7-2 with TRBJ2-3; the D gene is possibly TRBD2 (7 bases). This CDR3 comprises 16 residues. Germline V gene lookup returns CDR1 SGHTA and CDR2 FQGNSA. The V end was cut by 4 bases, the J end by 3 bases, with 17 bases between. CDR3 in amino acids: CASSSRGGTNTDTQYF. DNA of the CDR3: TGTGCCAGCAGCTCGAGGGGGGGTACCAATACAGATACGCAGTATTTT. The full variable domain, in which reference TRBV7-2 and TRBJ2-3 provide the parts outside the CDR3, is GAGVSQSPSNKVTEKGKDVELRCDPISGHTALYWYRQSLGQGLEFLIYFQGNSAPDKSGLPSDRFSAERTGGSVSTLTIQRTQQEDSAVYLCASSSRGGTNTDTQYFGPGTRLTVL.

This sequence joins TRBV30 and TRBJ1-6; D call uncertain. Germline V gives CDR1 GTSNPN, CDR2 SVGIG (reference sequence). The CDR3 sequence is 16 residues long. Trimming pared 1 base from V and 7 bases from J, leaving 17 bases between. The CDR3 bases are TGTGCCTGGAGTGGGGAAGGGTCAGGTCGAAATTCACCCCTCCACTTT. Translation: CAWSGEGSGRNSPLHF.

This clone was detected only once. The V gene is TRBV20-1, the J gene TRBJ2-7, with a tentative D call TRBD2 (6 bases). Trimming shortened V by 3 bases and J by 0 bases, and 9 bases separated the two germline ends. The CDR3 has 13 amino acids. Germline assignment: CDR1 DFQATT and CDR2 SNEGSKA (reference sequence). The CDR3 loop is CSASAGSSYEQYF. In nucleotides, the CDR3 is TGCAGTGCTAGTGCGGGGAGCTCCTACGAGCAGTACTTC.

This chain joins TRBV28 and TRBJ1-5; tentative D call: TRBD1 (5 bases). Trimming removed 7 bases from V and 2 bases from J, with 18 bases in between. The CDR3 runs to 16 residues. From germline, CDR1 is MDHEN and CDR2 SYDVKM. The CDR3 is CASNTPVRGGNQPQHF. For the CDR3, the DNA is TGTGCCAGCAACACCCCCGTCCGGGGCGGCAATCAGCCCCAGCATTTT.